The 26 T cell receptor beta chains below all came from one sample that was sequenced in a study of early T cells in non-severe SARS-CoV-2 infection. Using its own MiXCR run on the 5' RACE reads, TCRdb lists one record per CDR3 protein. The sample gives roughly 93,000 distinct CDR3 sequences, approximately 9.9% of which show up once; around 4.7% is in the top ten. Sequences were obtained from whole blood. These receptors came from an adult who was a healthcare worker with PCR-confirmed SARS-CoV-2 infection or an uninfected control (not recorded which).

This clonotype was counted only a few times. The CDR3 sequence is CASSLERAGSYEQYF. The CDR3 coding sequence is TGTGCCAGCAGTTTAGAGAGGGCGGGCTCCTACGAGCAGTACTTC. The rearrangement uses TRBV12-3 or TRBV12-4 and TRBJ2-7, with D possibly matching TRBD2 (5 bases). The CDR3 sequence is 15 residues long. Trimming left V 1 base short and J 0 bases short, with 10 bases between.

This clonotype has a count of ten or more. This chain joins TRBV29-1 and TRBJ1-2; no reliable D call. Trimming cost V 7 bases and J 5 bases, with 11 bases left between them. Germline CDR1 reads SQVTM; CDR2 reads ANQGSEA. This CDR3 has 11 amino acids. CDR3 DNA: TGCAGCGGGCAGACTCATTATGGCTACACCTTC. The encoded protein is CSGQTHYGYTF.

This clonotype was detected many times. The genes are TRBV12-3 or TRBV12-4 and TRBJ1-6, with 8 bases aligning to TRBD1. V dropped 3 bases and J dropped 10; count of bases not matched to a gene: 5. This CDR3 has 14 amino acids. CDR3 in amino acids: CASSFGQGGSPLHF. CDR3 coding DNA: TGTGCCAGCAGTTTCGGACAGGGCGGCTCACCCCTCCACTTT.

The CDR3 is CAWSGVDTEAFF. DNA for the CDR3: TGTGCCTGGAGTGGAGTCGACACTGAAGCTTTCTTT. The chain employs TRBV30 and TRBJ1-1, with D uncertain. CDR1 is GTSNPN, CDR2 SVGIG, per germline (reference sequence). Trimming cost V 1 base and J 3 bases, with 6 bases left between them. There are 12 residues in the CDR3.

The chain has TRBV29-1 and TRBJ2-7; perhaps TRBD1 as D (6 bases). There are 11 residues in the CDR3. Germline V lookup: CDR1 SQVTM, CDR2 ANQGSEA. The V gene lost 4 bases and the J gene lost 3 bases, with 7 bases spanning the gap. CDR3 nucleotide sequence: TGCAGCGTTGGACAGGACTACGAGCAGTACTTC. Encoded protein: CSVGQDYEQYF.

There are many counts of this clonotype. The rearrangement links TRBV12-3 or TRBV12-4 to TRBJ2-3; D is uncertain. The CDR3 totals 13 residues. The V and J ends lost 2 bases and 2 bases respectively, with 5 bases between them. CDR3 sequence reads: CASSLPPTDTQYF. In nucleotides, the CDR3 is TGTGCCAGCAGTTTACCGCCCACAGATACGCAGTATTTT.

This chain links TRBV7-9 with TRBJ2-7; D gene unclear. Germline V gene data show CDR1 as SEHNR and CDR2 as FQNEAQ (reference sequence). CDR3 length: 13 amino acids. The V and J ends lost 2 bases and 4 bases respectively, with 9 bases between them. The CDR3 is CASSLRAVYEQYF. The CDR3 nucleotides read TGTGCCAGCAGCTTACGGGCTGTTTACGAGCAGTACTTC.

The chain is built from TRBV3-1 and TRBJ2-5; D possibly corresponds to TRBD1 (6 bases). The germline V gene has CDR1 LGHDT and CDR2 YNNKEL (reference sequence). V was cut by 1 base and J by 5 bases, with 20 bases left in between. CDR3 size: 17 residues. CDR3 coding DNA: TGTGCCAGCAGCCAAGTACGGGACACTAACTCGGGGGAGACCCAGTACTTC. Translating it yields CASSQVRDTNSGETQYF.

This chain uses TRBV6-1 with TRBJ1-3; TRBD1 agrees at 7 bases. CDR1 MNHNS and CDR2 SASEGT come from the germline V gene. Germline trimming cut 7 bases from V and 0 bases from J; bases unmatched to any gene: 9. There are 16 residues in the CDR3. In DNA, the CDR3 is TGTGCCAGCACCTCGACAGGGCCAAACTCTGGAAACACCATATATTTT. Translated, it gives CASTSTGPNSGNTIYF.

The genes are TRBV11-2 and TRBJ2-7, with D tentatively TRBD2 (5 bases). The CDR3 extends over 15 amino acids. Germline CDR1 reads SGHAT; CDR2 reads FQNNGV. Trimming cost V 0 bases and J 1 base, with 10 bases left between them. The CDR3 DNA follows: TGTGCCAGCAGCTTAGATTACACGGGATCCTACGAGCAGTACTTC. This translates into CASSLDYTGSYEQYF. Together with reference TRBV11-2 and TRBJ2-7, the CDR3 gives the full variable domain: EAGVAQSPRYKIIEKRQSVAFWCNPISGHATLYWYQQILGQGPKLLIQFQNNGVVDDSQLPKDRFSAERLKGVDSTLKIQPAKLEDSAVYLCASSLDYTGSYEQYFGPGTRLTVT.

J is TRBJ2-6 and V is TRBV5-1; no definite D call. From germline, CDR1 is SGHRS and CDR2 YFSETQ. Deletions cut 4 bases from V and 0 bases from J, with 11 bases between. The CDR3 has 16 residues. CDR3 sequence reads: CASSPLSGSGANVLTF. The CDR3 DNA sequence: TGCGCCAGCAGCCCGTTATCGGGCTCTGGGGCCAACGTCCTGACTTTC.

There are a few counts of this clonotype. V and J are TRBV9 and TRBJ2-5, with D maybe TRBD2 (7 bases). Trimming shortened V by 0 bases and J by 2 bases, and 14 bases separated the two germline ends. Germline V gives CDR1 SGDLS, CDR2 YYNGEE. The CDR3 has 16 residues. CDR3: CASSVDPGGQQETQYF. The CDR3 region has the DNA TGTGCCAGCAGCGTAGATCCGGGGGGCCAACAAGAGACCCAGTACTTC.

The table lists this clonotype with a few counts. The V gene is TRBV5-1, the J gene TRBJ2-2, with D possibly matching TRBD2 (7 bases). Between the trimmed V and J ends, which lost 4 bases and 1 base, there was a span of 17 bases. From germline, CDR1 is SGHRS and CDR2 YFSETQ. This CDR3 is built from 17 residues. In nucleotides, the CDR3 is TGCGCCAGCAGCGGGGGGGCCGGAGCCTTGAACACCGGGGAGCTGTTTTTT. This sequence encodes CASSGGAGALNTGELFF.

The rearrangement uses TRBV6-5 and TRBJ2-7; D tentatively fits TRBD1 or TRBD2 (5 bases each). Trimming took off 6 bases at V and 7 bases at J, with 22 bases between the two ends. The CDR3 consists of 15 residues. Germline V gives CDR1 MNHEY, CDR2 SVGAGI. This chain's CDR3 is CASSRQRGVKGEQYF. CDR3 DNA: TGTGCCAGCAGCCGACAGAGGGGCGTGAAGGGAGAGCAGTACTTC.

Details on this clonotype: A single base separates this from a much larger clone, so it may be a read error. The CDR3 region is CASSYSTGADYTF. For the CDR3, the DNA is TGTGCCAGCAGTTACTCCACAGGGGCCGACTACACCTTC. This chain joins TRBV6-6 and TRBJ1-2; 7 bases are a match to TRBD1. The CDR3 is made up of 13 amino acids. The V and J ends lost 0 bases and 10 bases, in that order; junction bases with no gene match: 5. Germline V CDR1 and CDR2: MNHNY, SVGAGI (reference sequence).

The V gene is TRBV19, the J gene TRBJ1-2; D gene ambiguous. CDR1 and CDR2 (germline): LNHDA, SQIVND (reference sequence). Trimming shortened V by 6 bases and J by 6 bases, and 8 bases separated the two germline ends. This CDR3 has 11 amino acids. The DNA of the CDR3 is TGTGCCAGTAGGGCACCCAATGGCTACACCTTC. Protein: CASRAPNGYTF.

This clonotype has at least ten counts. This sequence joins TRBV5-1 and TRBJ2-3; 8 bases match TRBD2. This CDR3 contains 15 residues. The germline CDR1 and CDR2 sequences are SGHRS and YFSETQ. V dropped 1 base and J dropped 5; count of bases not matched to a gene: 6. The CDR3 nucleotides read TGCGCCAGCAGCTTGACGCGGGGGGAACAAGATACGCAGTATTTT. It is translated as CASSLTRGEQDTQYF.

This chain links TRBV20-1 with TRBJ2-3; no clear D. The V end was cut by 0 bases, the J end by 0 bases, with 10 bases between. This CDR3 is built from 15 residues. CDR1 and CDR2 from the germline V gene are DFQATT and SNEGSKA (reference sequence). This chain's CDR3 is CSAREAVQSTDTQYF. In DNA, the CDR3 is TGCAGTGCTAGAGAAGCAGTCCAAAGCACAGATACGCAGTATTTT.

The table lists this clonotype with a few counts. This chain connects TRBV12-5 to TRBJ1-1; D is undetermined. The CDR3 has 13 amino acids. Germline loops: CDR1 LGHNT, CDR2 FRNRAP. Trimming took off 0 bases at V and 4 bases at J, with 6 bases between the two ends. DNA of the CDR3: TGTGCTAGTGGTTTGGTATCGGGCACTGAAGCTTTCTTT. This gives the protein CASGLVSGTEAFF. Together with reference TRBV12-5 and TRBJ1-1, the CDR3 gives the full variable domain: DARVTQTPRHKVTEMGQEVTMRCQPILGHNTVFWYRQTMMQGLELLAYFRNRAPLDDSGMPKDRFSAEMPDATLATLKIQPSEPRDSAVYFCASGLVSGTEAFFGQGTRLTVV.

This sequence joins TRBV27 and TRBJ1-5, with 7 positions matching TRBD1. Trimming took 6 bases from V and 6 from J; bases not matched to a gene: 11. Germline loops: CDR1 MNHEY, CDR2 SMNVEV (reference sequence). The CDR3 is 15 amino acids. The CDR3 DNA follows: TGTGCCAGCAGGAAGCTACAGGGGAGAGGTCAGCCCCAGCATTTT. Its protein is CASRKLQGRGQPQHF.

V and J are TRBV20-1 and TRBJ2-3; 9 bases match TRBD1. The V gene end was trimmed by 4 bases and the J gene end by 2 bases; junction bases not matched to a gene: 7. Germline CDR1 and CDR2: DFQATT and SNEGSKA (reference sequence). The length of the CDR3 is 15 residues. The chain's CDR3 is CSAIDRGADTDTQYF. The CDR3 DNA follows: TGCAGTGCTATAGACAGGGGGGCCGACACAGATACGCAGTATTTT.

This clonotype appeared a few times. This chain uses TRBV7-6 with TRBJ2-1; D ambiguous. The CDR3 consists of 17 residues. Per germline, CDR1 SGHVS and CDR2 FNYEAQ. V lost 5 bases to trimming and J lost 0 bases, with 17 bases between them. CDR3 sequence reads: CASSPRIAQSSYNEQFF. In nucleotides, the CDR3 is TGTGCCAGCAGCCCAAGGATCGCCCAGAGCTCCTACAATGAGCAGTTCTTC.

In DNA, the CDR3 is TGTGCCAGCAGTGCCAGGGGGGAGACCGGGGAGCTGTTTTTT. Protein product: CASSARGETGELFF. This chain uses TRBV2 with TRBJ2-2, with a weak D call TRBD1 (7 bases). Germline-derived CDR1 and CDR2 are SNHLY and FYNNEI. Trimming took off 4 bases at V and 5 bases at J, with 11 bases between the two ends. The CDR3 sequence is 14 residues long.

This clonotype was seen ten or more times. The chain is built from TRBV5-1 and TRBJ2-6; D is possibly TRBD1 (6 bases). Germline V gene lookup returns CDR1 SGHRS and CDR2 YFSETQ. The length of the CDR3 is 16 residues. V was trimmed by 4 bases and J by 1 base, leaving 12 bases between them. The CDR3 loop is CASSDPTGSGANVLTF. CDR3 coding DNA: TGCGCCAGCAGCGACCCAACAGGGTCTGGGGCCAACGTCCTGACTTTC.

The chain is built from TRBV28 and TRBJ1-4; D unresolved. V was clipped by 7 bases and J by 6 bases, with 21 bases between them. The CDR3 covers 16 residues. Germline V gene data show CDR1 as MDHEN and CDR2 as SYDVKM. CDR3 protein: CASNIPGPTLDEKLFF. The CDR3 DNA is TGTGCCAGCAATATTCCGGGCCCGACCCTGGATGAAAAACTGTTTTTT.

In regard to this clonotype: One end of the junction is discordant with germline, which a read error may explain. The V and J genes are TRBV27 and TRBJ2-7, with a possible D match to TRBD2 (6 bases). Germline V gene lookup returns CDR1 MNHEY and CDR2 SMNVEV (reference sequence). The CDR3 has 13 amino acids. CDR3 protein: CASSLAGSYEQYF. The CDR3 DNA follows: TGTGCCAGCAGTTTGGCGGGGTCCTACGAGCAGTATTTC.